A single sample is the source of the 30 T cell receptor beta chains below, sequenced in a study of response to subunit inactivated influenza vaccine. TCRdb ran MiXCR on the RT-PCR reads and lists one entry per CDR3 protein. Of hundreds of thousands of distinct CDR3 sequences listed, approximately 15% are singletons. The sequenced sample was PBMCs from blood, obtained about 14 days before vaccination. The receptors originated from a man aged 45-65 years who received an inactivated influenza vaccine.

With respect to this clonotype: A read error may be the cause here, since a much bigger clone is one base away. The V call is TRBV9, the J call TRBJ1-5; D ambiguous. The CDR3 has 13 amino acids. V shed 0 bases and J shed 6 bases, with 7 bases lying between them. Germline CDR1 and CDR2: SGDLS and YYNGEE. The CDR3 region has the DNA TGTGCCAGCAGCGTAGGTGGTACTCAGCCCCAGCATTTT. As protein: CASSVGGTQPQHF.

The chain has TRBV14 and TRBJ1-1; no reliable D call. V shed 4 bases and J shed 11 bases, with 17 bases lying between them. Per the germline V gene, CDR1 is SGHDN and CDR2 is FVKESK. The CDR3 is 13 amino acids. CDR3 DNA: TGTGCCAGCAGCCGCTTGTCGGGGTTGAGTGCTTTCTTT. It codes for CASSRLSGLSAFF.

This clonotype showed up just a few times. The chain has TRBV5-1 and TRBJ1-1; D ambiguous. CDR3 length: 12 residues. V was shortened by 4 bases and J by 4 bases, with 8 bases between the two germline ends. Germline CDR1 is SGHRS and CDR2 is YFSETQ. CDR3 sequence (DNA): TGCGCCAGCAGCAGTTCCGCCACTGAAGCTTTCTTT. Translated: CASSSSATEAFF.

This clonotype was recorded at least ten times. The chain couples TRBV28 to TRBJ1-1, with a weak D call TRBD1 (6 bases). CDR1 MDHEN and CDR2 SYDVKM come from the germline V gene. V dropped 3 bases and J dropped 11 bases, with 16 bases sitting between them. The CDR3 is 13 residues long. CDR3 in amino acids: CASSFSGVGEAFF. The CDR3 nucleotides are TGTGCCAGCAGTTTTTCAGGGGTGGGGGAGGCTTTCTTT. The complete variable domain, with remaining parts taken from reference TRBV28 and TRBJ1-1, reads DVKVTQSSRYLVKRTGEKVFLECVQDMDHENMFWYRQDPGLGLRLIYFSYDVKMKEKGDIPEGYSVSREKKERFSLILESASTNQTSMYLCASSFSGVGEAFFGQGTRLTVV.

The chain uses TRBV7-9 and TRBJ2-1, with 11 bases lining up with TRBD1. The germline V gene has CDR1 SEHNR and CDR2 FQNEAQ (reference sequence). J gave up 5 bases and V 5 bases, and 5 bases lay outside the gene matches. The CDR3 covers 15 residues. The chain's CDR3 is CASSIGQGADNEQFF. The CDR3 DNA reads TGTGCCAGCAGCATAGGACAGGGGGCGGACAATGAGCAGTTCTTC.

This rearrangement joins TRBV2 to TRBJ2-7; 9 nucleotides match TRBD2. Germline CDR1 SNHLY, CDR2 FYNNEI. The CDR3 is 12 amino acids. The CDR3 spells CAGRREGNEQYF. CDR3 in DNA: TGTGCTGGTCGGCGGGAGGGCAACGAGCAGTACTTC.

This clonotype was observed a handful of times. This chain links TRBV7-8 with TRBJ2-1; 8 bases agree with TRBD2. This CDR3 has 17 amino acids. After removal of 0 bases from V and 4 bases from J, the junction contained 8 bases not matched to a gene. The V gene's germline CDR1 is SGHVS and CDR2 FQNEAQ. CDR3 bases: TGTGCCAGCAGCTTAGCACCAGCGGGAGTGGGGTACAATGAGCAGTTCTTC. Translation: CASSLAPAGVGYNEQFF.

CDR3 nucleotide sequence: TGCGCCAGCAATTACAGGGGGGCGAACACCGGGGAGCTGTTTTTT. This gives the protein CASNYRGANTGELFF. The genes are TRBV4-1 and TRBJ2-2; 8 nucleotides line up with TRBD1. J was trimmed by 0 bases and V by 7 bases; bases with no gene match: 4. CDR3 length: 15 residues. The germline V gene encodes CDR1 MGHRA and CDR2 YSYEKL.

This clonotype was detected only a few times. The V call is TRBV4-1, the J call TRBJ2-2; no clear D. V shed 2 bases and J shed 6 bases, with 7 bases lying between them. Germline V gene lookup returns CDR1 MGHRA and CDR2 YSYEKL. The CDR3 loop spans 13 amino acids. Here the CDR3 reads CASSQLTAGELFF. The CDR3 bases are TGCGCCAGCAGCCAATTAACGGCCGGGGAGCTGTTTTTT.

This clonotype has a handful of counts. The rearrangement uses TRBV4-3 and TRBJ1-2; D is ambiguous. CDR1 LGHNA and CDR2 YSLEER come from the germline V gene. CDR3 length: 14 residues. Trimming shortened V by 0 bases and J by 8 bases, and 13 bases separated the two germline ends. The CDR3 region is CASSQDSPGDGYTF. The DNA of the CDR3 is TGCGCCAGCAGCCAAGATTCCCCGGGCGACGGCTACACCTTC.

This clonotype was observed many times. The CDR3 loop reads CASSLMGDWNNEQFF. CDR3 DNA sequence: TGCGCCAGCAGCTTGATGGGGGATTGGAACAATGAGCAGTTCTTC. The V gene is TRBV5-1, the J gene TRBJ2-1, with D perhaps TRBD1 or TRBD2 (5 bases each). This CDR3 is built from 15 residues. Germline V gene data show CDR1 as SGHRS and CDR2 as YFSETQ. Trimming shortened V by 1 base and J by 5 bases, and 13 bases separated the two germline ends.

This clonotype was recorded a few times. This sequence joins TRBV10-3 and TRBJ2-5; possibly TRBD2 for D (7 bases). The CDR3 loop spans 17 amino acids. Germline V lookup: CDR1 ENHRY, CDR2 SYGVKD. V was cut by 10 bases and J by 3 bases, with 27 bases left in between. The CDR3 nucleotides are TGTGCCACAAAAATGGGGAAAGGGGGGGGAAGTAAAGAGACCCAGTACTTC. This translates into CATKMGKGGGSKETQYF.

This clonotype has at least ten counts. This rearrangement joins TRBV9 to TRBJ2-1; possibly TRBD2 for D (6 bases). The germline V gene has CDR1 SGDLS and CDR2 YYNGEE. Trimming removed 0 bases at V and 0 bases at J, with 7 bases between. This CDR3 spans 15 amino acids. CDR3 loop: CASSVVGGSYNEQFF. The CDR3 coding sequence is TGTGCCAGCAGCGTAGTGGGGGGCTCCTACAATGAGCAGTTCTTC.

Notes on this clonotype: Because the CDR3's place on the DNA is in doubt, the DNA is left out and the CDR3 is given as listed by TCRdb. V and J are TRBV27 and TRBJ2-2. The CDR3 adds up to 16 amino acids, both ends counted. Germline lookup yields CDR1 MNHEY and CDR2 SMNVEV (reference sequence). This CDR3 is CASSLSLSNTGELFFF.

There are a few counts of this clonotype. V and J are TRBV7-9 and TRBJ1-5; possibly TRBD1 for D (5 bases). The CDR3 loop spans 15 amino acids. Germline lookup yields CDR1 SEHNR and CDR2 FQNEAQ (reference sequence). V dropped 2 bases and J dropped 6 bases, with 14 bases sitting between them. CDR3 DNA: TGTGCCAGCAGCTTACATGGCAGGGATGCTCAGCCCCAGCATTTT. Amino acid sequence: CASSLHGRDAQPQHF. The full variable domain, its missing parts supplied by reference TRBV7-9 and TRBJ1-5, is DTGVSQNPRHKITKRGQNVTFRCDPISEHNRLYWYRQTLGQGPEFLTYFQNEAQLEKSRLLSDRFSAERPKGSFSTLEIQRTEQGDSAMYLCASSLHGRDAQPQHFGDGTRLSIL.

This clonotype has only a few counts. The rearrangement joins TRBV4-3 to TRBJ1-4; a weak D match, TRBD1 (5 bases). The length of the CDR3 is 13 residues. CDR1 LGHNA and CDR2 YSLEER come from the germline V gene. Deletions cut 4 bases from V and 3 bases from J, with 6 bases between. The CDR3 protein is CASSRGPNEKLFF. The CDR3 coding sequence is TGCGCCAGCAGCCGGGGACCTAATGAAAAACTGTTTTTT.

The chain couples TRBV7-6 to TRBJ1-2; tentatively, D is TRBD1 (6 bases). Trimming left V 0 bases short and J 0 bases short, with 20 bases between. The CDR3 has 19 residues. Germline assignment: CDR1 SGHVS and CDR2 FNYEAQ. DNA of the CDR3: TGTGCCAGCAGCTTAGCGATGGGGGCAGGGCCTTCAGCTAACTATGGCTACACCTTC. It translates to CASSLAMGAGPSANYGYTF.

This clonotype occurred a few times. The rearrangement joins TRBV5-1 to TRBJ1-5; a weak D match, TRBD1 (6 bases). The V gene's germline CDR1 is SGHRS and CDR2 YFSETQ. This CDR3 is built from 16 residues. V lost 2 bases to trimming and J lost 5 bases, with 17 bases between them. The CDR3 protein is CASSFLRGAGDQPQHF. CDR3 coding DNA: TGCGCCAGCAGCTTCCTCAGGGGCGCAGGAGATCAGCCCCAGCATTTT. The whole variable domain, remainder taken from reference TRBV5-1 and TRBJ1-5, is KAGVTQTPRYLIKTRGQQVTLSCSPISGHRSVSWYQQTPGQGLQFLFEYFSETQRNKGNFPGRFSGRQFSNSRSEMNVSTLELGDSALYLCASSFLRGAGDQPQHFGDGTRLSIL.

This clonotype was counted between two and nine times. The chain recombines TRBV20-1 with TRBJ1-2; maybe TRBD1 (6 bases). Germline CDR1 and CDR2: DFQATT and SNEGSKA (reference sequence). The ends were cut back, 3 bases at V and 3 bases at J, with 14 bases in the middle. This CDR3 comprises 14 residues. CDR3 DNA: TGCAGTGCTAGTCCGGGGGGCGAGGACTATGGCTACACCTTC. It codes for CSASPGGEDYGYTF.

The chain couples TRBV20-1 to TRBJ1-3; no clear D gene. This CDR3 is 15 amino acids long. CDR1 DFQATT and CDR2 SNEGSKA come from the germline V gene (reference sequence). V was shortened by 0 bases and J by 0 bases, with 9 bases between the two germline ends. The CDR3 DNA reads as TGCAGTGCTAGAGATGTCCGGCGCTCTGGAAACACCATATATTTT. This translates into CSARDVRRSGNTIYF.

V and J are TRBV5-1 and TRBJ2-2, with TRBD1 identical over 7 bases. The germline gives CDR1 SGHRS, CDR2 YFSETQ. The CDR3 runs 15 residues. The junction had 7 bases not matched to a gene; V was cut back by 6 bases and J by 2 bases. In nucleotides, the CDR3 is TGCGCCAGCACCTCGCAGGGGGTAAACACCGGGGAGCTGTTTTTT. It specifies CASTSQGVNTGELFF.

This clonotype has only a few counts. This chain links TRBV6-2 or TRBV6-3 with TRBJ2-1, with 8 nucleotides matching TRBD2. The CDR3 is 13 residues long. Germline trimming cut 6 bases from V and 9 bases from J; bases unmatched to any gene: 7. CDR1 MNHEY and CDR2 SVGEGT come from the germline V gene. The CDR3 spells CASSRGTSSEQFF. CDR3 sequence (DNA): TGTGCCAGCAGCCGAGGGACTAGTAGTGAGCAGTTCTTC.

V gene TRBV6-2 or TRBV6-3 combines with J gene TRBJ1-2; TRBD1 matches at 9 bases. The CDR3 length is 15 residues. From germline, CDR1 is MNHEY and CDR2 SVGEGT. The ends lost 6 bases at V and 8 bases at J; junction bases unmatched: 13. CDR3 loop: CASRRGQGPMMGYTF. DNA for the CDR3: TGTGCCAGCAGGCGGGGACAGGGCCCAATGATGGGCTACACCTTC.

About this clonotype: The junction does not match germline at one end; this may be a read error. The chain is built from TRBV10-3 and TRBJ1-1; D gene uncertain. Per germline, CDR1 ENHRY and CDR2 SYGVKD. The CDR3 spans 14 residues. The CDR3 nucleotides are TGTGCGATCAGTGACCGGGAACAACCCCTTGGGACTTTCTTT. Its translation is CAISDREQPLGTFF.

J is TRBJ2-7 and V is TRBV28; no firm D call. CDR1 is MDHEN and CDR2 is SYDVKM in the germline V gene. There are 12 residues in the CDR3. Trimming left V 7 bases short and J 2 bases short, with 9 bases between. CDR3 nucleotides: TGTGCCAGCACAAGGACCCCCTACGAGCAGTACTTC. This sequence encodes CASTRTPYEQYF.

This clonotype was recorded a few times. The chain employs TRBV18 and TRBJ2-1, with D possibly TRBD2 on 5 matching bases. Germline V CDR1 and CDR2: KGHSH, LQKENI. V dropped 3 bases and J dropped 8 bases, with 8 bases sitting between them. The CDR3 is made up of 12 amino acids. This CDR3 is CASSPLRDEQFF. In DNA form, the CDR3 reads TGTGCCAGCTCACCGCTGCGGGATGAGCAGTTCTTC.

This clonotype has more than one count but fewer than ten. V and J are TRBV4-2 and TRBJ1-2, with D unclear. Trimming removed 0 bases from V and 6 bases from J, with 14 bases in between. CDR3 size: 15 residues. The germline V gene has CDR1 LGHNA and CDR2 YNFKEQ. In DNA, the CDR3 is TGTGCCAGCAGCCAAGATGATCAGGAACGAAATGGCTACACCTTC. Protein sequence: CASSQDDQERNGYTF.

The table lists this clonotype with a few counts. The chain joins TRBV4-2 to TRBJ2-7; unclear D gene. The germline V and J ends were trimmed by 4 bases and 5 bases, with 18 bases remaining between them. The length of the CDR3 is 15 residues. Per germline, CDR1 LGHNA and CDR2 YNFKEQ. The CDR3: CASSPTHYEPHEQYF. CDR3 bases: TGTGCCAGCAGCCCCACTCACTACGAGCCCCACGAGCAGTACTTC.

This chain links TRBV5-1 with TRBJ2-3; D is unclear. The CDR3 is 15 amino acids. Trimming left V 4 bases short and J 2 bases short, with 14 bases between. Germline V gene lookup returns CDR1 SGHRS and CDR2 YFSETQ. CDR3: CASSPVPFYTDTQYF. For the CDR3, the DNA is TGCGCCAGCAGCCCCGTGCCGTTTTACACAGATACGCAGTATTTT.

This clonotype was picked up a small number of times. This chain links TRBV5-6 with TRBJ2-7; D ambiguous. The CDR3 has 17 amino acids. The germline CDR1 and CDR2 sequences are SGHDT and YYEEEE. V dropped 4 bases and J dropped 1 base, with 21 bases sitting between them. CDR3 protein: CASSRSHAGQESYEQYF. The CDR3 nucleotides read TGTGCCAGCAGCCGGTCGCACGCAGGTCAGGAGTCCTACGAGCAGTACTTC.